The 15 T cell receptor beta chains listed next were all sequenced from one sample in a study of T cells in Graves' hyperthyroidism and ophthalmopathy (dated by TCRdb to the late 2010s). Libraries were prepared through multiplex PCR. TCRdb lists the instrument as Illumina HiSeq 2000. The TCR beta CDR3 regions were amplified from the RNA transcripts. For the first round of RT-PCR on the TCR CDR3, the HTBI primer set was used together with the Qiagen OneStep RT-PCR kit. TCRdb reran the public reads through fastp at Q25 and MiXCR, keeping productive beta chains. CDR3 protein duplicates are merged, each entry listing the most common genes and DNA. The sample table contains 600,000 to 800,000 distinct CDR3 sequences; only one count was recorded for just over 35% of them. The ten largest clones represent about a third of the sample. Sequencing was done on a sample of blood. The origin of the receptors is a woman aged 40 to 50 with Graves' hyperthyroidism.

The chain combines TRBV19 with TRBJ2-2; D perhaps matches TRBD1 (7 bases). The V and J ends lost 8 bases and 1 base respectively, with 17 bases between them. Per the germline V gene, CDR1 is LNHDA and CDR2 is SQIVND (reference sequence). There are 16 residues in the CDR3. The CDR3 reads CASSTAGQLNTGELFF. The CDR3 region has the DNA TGTGCCAGTTCCACGGCGGGACAGCTGAACACCGGGGAGCTGTTTTTT.

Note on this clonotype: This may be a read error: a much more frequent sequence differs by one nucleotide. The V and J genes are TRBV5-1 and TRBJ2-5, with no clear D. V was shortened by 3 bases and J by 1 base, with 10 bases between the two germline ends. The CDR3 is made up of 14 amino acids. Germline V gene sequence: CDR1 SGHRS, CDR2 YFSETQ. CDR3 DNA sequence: TGCGCCAGCAGCTCTGGCAGAGGCCAAGAGACCCAGTACTTC. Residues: CASSSGRGQETQYF.

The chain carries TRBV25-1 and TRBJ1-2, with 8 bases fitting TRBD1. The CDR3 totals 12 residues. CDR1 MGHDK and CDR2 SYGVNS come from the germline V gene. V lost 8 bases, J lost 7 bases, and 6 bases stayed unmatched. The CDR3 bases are TGTGCCAGCGGGGACAGGTGGATTGGCTACACCTTC. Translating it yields CASGDRWIGYTF.

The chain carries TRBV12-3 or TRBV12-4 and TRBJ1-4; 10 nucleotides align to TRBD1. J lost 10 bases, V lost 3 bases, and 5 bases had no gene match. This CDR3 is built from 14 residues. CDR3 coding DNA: TGTGCCAGCAGTTTTGCCGGACAGGGGGGAAAACTGTTTTTT. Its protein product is CASSFAGQGGKLFF.

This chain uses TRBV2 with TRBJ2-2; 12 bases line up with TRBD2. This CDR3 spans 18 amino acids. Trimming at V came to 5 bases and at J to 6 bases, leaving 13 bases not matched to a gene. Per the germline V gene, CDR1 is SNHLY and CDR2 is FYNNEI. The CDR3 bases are TGTGCCAGCAGTTCCCCGACTAGCGGGAGAGCGGGAGCCGGGGAGCTGTTTTTT. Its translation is CASSSPTSGRAGAGELFF.

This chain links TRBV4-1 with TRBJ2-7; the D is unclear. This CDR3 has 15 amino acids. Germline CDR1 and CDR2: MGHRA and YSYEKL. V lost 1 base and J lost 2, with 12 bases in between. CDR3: CASSQASTSTYEQYF. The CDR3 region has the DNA TGCGCCAGCAGCCAAGCAAGTACCTCAACCTACGAGCAGTACTTC.

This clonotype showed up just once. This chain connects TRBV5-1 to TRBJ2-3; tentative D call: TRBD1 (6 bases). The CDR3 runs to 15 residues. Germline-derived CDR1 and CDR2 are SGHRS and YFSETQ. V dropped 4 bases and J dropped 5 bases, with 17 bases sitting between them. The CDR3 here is CASSLQGSSVDTQYF. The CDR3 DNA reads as TGCGCCAGCAGCCTTCAGGGGTCCTCAGTAGATACGCAGTATTTT. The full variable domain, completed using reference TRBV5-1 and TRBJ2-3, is KAGVTQTPRYLIKTRGQQVTLSCSPISGHRSVSWYQQTPGQGLQFLFEYFSETQRNKGNFPGRFSGRQFSNSRSEMNVSTLELGDSALYLCASSLQGSSVDTQYFGPGTRLTVL.

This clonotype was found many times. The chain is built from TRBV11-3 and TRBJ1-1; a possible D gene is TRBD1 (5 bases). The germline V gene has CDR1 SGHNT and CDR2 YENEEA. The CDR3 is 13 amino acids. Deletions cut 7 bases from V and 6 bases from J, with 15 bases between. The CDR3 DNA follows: TGTGCCAGCAACACCGAAGGGGCGGCTGAAGCTTTCTTT. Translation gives CASNTEGAAEAFF.

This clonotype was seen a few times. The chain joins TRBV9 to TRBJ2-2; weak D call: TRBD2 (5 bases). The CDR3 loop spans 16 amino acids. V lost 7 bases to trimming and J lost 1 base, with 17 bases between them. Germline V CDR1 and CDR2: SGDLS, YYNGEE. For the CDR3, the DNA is TGTGCCAGCTCACTTCGTCCAGGAGGGAACACCGGGGAGCTGTTTTTT. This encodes CASSLRPGGNTGELFF.

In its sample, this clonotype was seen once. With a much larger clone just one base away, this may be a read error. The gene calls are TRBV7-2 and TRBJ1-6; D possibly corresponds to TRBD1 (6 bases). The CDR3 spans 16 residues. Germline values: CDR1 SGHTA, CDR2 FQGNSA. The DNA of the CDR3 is TGCGCCAGCAGCCACGGCGGACAGCTCTATAATTCACCCCTCCACTTT. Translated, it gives CASSHGGQLYNSPLHF. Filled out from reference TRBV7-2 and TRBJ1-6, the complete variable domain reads GAGVSQSPSNKVTEKGKDVELRCDPISGHTALYWYRQSLGQGLEFLIYFQGNSAPDKSGLPSDRFSAERTGGSVSTLTIQRTQQEDSAVYLCASSHGGQLYNSPLHFGNGTRLTVT.

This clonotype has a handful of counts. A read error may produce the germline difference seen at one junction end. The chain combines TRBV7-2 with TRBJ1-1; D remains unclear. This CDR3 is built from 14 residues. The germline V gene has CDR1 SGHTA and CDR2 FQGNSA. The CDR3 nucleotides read TGCGCCAGCAGCCAAGAAGGGCCCCCGACTGAAGCTTTCTTT. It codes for CASSQEGPPTEAFF.

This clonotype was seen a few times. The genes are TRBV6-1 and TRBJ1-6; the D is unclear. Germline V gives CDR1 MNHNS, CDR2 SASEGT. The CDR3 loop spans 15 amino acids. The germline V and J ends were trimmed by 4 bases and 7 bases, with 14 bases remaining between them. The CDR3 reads CASSVAGHPNSPLHF. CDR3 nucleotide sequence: TGTGCCAGCAGTGTAGCGGGCCATCCGAATTCACCCCTCCACTTT.

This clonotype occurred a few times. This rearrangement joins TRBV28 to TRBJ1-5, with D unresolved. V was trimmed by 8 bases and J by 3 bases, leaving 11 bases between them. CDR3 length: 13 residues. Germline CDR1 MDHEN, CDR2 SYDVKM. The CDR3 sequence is CASLGQINQPQHF. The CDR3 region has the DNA TGTGCCAGCCTGGGCCAGATCAATCAGCCCCAGCATTTT.

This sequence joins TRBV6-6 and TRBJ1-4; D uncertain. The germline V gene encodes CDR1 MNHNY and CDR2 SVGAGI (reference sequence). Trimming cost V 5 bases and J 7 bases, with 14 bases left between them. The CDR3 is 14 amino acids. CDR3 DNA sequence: TGTGCCAGCAGTCCCGTTCAAGAGGGTGAAAAACTGTTTTTT. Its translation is CASSPVQEGEKLFF.

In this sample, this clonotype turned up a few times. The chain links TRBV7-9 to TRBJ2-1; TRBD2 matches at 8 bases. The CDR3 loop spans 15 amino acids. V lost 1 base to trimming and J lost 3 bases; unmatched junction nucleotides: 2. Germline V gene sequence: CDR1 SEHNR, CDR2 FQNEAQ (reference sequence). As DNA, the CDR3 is TGTGCCAGCAGCTTAGGTAGCGGGGTCTACAATGAGCAGTTCTTC. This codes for CASSLGSGVYNEQFF.